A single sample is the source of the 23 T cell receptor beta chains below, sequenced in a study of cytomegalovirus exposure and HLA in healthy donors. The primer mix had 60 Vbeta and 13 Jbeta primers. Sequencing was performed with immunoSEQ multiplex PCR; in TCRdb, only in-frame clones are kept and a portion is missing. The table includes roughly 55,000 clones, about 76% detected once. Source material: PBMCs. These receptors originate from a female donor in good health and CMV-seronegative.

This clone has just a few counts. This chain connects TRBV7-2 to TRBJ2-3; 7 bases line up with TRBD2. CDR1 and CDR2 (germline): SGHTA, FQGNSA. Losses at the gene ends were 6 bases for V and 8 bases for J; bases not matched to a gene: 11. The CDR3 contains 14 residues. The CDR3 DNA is TGTGCCAGCAGTATCGGGGGGTCCCAAGGTACGCAGTATTTT. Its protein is CASSIGGSQGTQYF.

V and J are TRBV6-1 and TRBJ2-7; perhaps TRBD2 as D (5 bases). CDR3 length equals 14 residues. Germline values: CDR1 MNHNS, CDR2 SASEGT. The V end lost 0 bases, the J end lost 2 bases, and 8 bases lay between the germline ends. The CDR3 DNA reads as TGTGCCAGCAGTGAAGCTTCGCGGGCCTACGAGCAGTACTTC. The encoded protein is CASSEASRAYEQYF.

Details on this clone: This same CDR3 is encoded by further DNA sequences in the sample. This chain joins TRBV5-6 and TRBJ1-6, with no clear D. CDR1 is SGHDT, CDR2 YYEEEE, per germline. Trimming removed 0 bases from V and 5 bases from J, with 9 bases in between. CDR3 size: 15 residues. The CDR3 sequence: CASSLDSRDNSPLHF. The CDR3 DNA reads TGTGCCAGCAGCTTGGACAGTAGAGATAATTCACCCCTCCACTTT.

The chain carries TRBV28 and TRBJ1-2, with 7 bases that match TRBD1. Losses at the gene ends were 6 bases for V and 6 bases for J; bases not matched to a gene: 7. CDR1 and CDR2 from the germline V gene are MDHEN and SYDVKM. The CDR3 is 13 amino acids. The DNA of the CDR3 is TGTGCCAGCAGGCAGACAGGGAGTAATGGCTACACCTTC. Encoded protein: CASRQTGSNGYTF.

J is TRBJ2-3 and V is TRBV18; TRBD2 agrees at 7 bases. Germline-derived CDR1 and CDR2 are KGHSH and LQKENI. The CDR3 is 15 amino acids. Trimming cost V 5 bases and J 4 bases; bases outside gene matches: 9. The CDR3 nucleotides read TGTGCCAGCTCAGGGGACTATCCCCTCCCAGATACGCAGTATTTT. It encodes CASSGDYPLPDTQYF.

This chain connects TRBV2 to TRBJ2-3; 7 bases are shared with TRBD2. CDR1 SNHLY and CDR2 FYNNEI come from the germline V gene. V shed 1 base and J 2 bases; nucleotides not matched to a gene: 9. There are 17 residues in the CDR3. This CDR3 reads CASSEDRRGSITDTQYF. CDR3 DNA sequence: TGTGCCAGCAGTGAAGACCGGCGGGGGTCGATCACAGATACGCAGTATTTT.

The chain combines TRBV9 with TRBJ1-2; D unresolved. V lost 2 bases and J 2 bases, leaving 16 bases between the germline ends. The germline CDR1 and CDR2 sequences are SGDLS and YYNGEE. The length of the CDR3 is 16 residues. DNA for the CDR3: TGTGCCAGCAGCGTGGGATCAGAGGGCACCAACTATGGCTACACCTTC. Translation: CASSVGSEGTNYGYTF.

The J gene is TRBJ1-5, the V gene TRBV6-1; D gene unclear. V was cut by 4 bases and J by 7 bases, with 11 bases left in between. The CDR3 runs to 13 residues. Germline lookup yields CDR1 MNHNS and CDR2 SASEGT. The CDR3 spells CASSGERRQPQHF. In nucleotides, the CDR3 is TGTGCCAGCAGTGGAGAAAGGAGGCAGCCCCAGCATTTT.

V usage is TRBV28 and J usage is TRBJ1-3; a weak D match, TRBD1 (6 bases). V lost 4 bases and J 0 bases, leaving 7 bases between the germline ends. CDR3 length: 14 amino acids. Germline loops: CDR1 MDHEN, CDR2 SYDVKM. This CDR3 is CASSSGVSGNTIYF. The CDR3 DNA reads TGTGCCAGCAGTTCAGGGGTCTCTGGAAACACCATATATTTT.

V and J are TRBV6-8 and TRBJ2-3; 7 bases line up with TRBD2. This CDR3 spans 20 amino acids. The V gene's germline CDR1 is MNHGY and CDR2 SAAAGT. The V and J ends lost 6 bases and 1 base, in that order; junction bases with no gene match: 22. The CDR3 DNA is TGTGCCAGCAGCCCCATATTGGGGCAGGGAGGACTAGTGGGCACAGATACGCAGTATTTT. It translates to CASSPILGQGGLVGTDTQYF.

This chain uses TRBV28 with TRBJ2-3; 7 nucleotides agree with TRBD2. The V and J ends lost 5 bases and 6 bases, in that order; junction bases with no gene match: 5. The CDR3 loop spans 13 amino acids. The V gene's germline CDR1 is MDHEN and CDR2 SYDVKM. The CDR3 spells CASSRQGGDTQYF. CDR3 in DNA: TGTGCCAGCAGTCGGCAGGGAGGGGATACGCAGTATTTT.

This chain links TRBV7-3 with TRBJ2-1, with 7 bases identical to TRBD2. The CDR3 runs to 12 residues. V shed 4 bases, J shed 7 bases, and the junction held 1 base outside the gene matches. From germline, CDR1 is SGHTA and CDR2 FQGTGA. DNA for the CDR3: TGTGCCAGCAGCTCGGGAGGAAATGAGCAGTTCTTC. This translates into CASSSGGNEQFF.

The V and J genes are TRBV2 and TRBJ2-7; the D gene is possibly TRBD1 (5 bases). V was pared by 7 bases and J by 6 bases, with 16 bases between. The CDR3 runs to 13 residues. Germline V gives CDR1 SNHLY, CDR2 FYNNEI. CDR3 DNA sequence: TGTGCCAGCACTTTGGGGCAGGGAAGCGAGCAGTACTTC. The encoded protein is CASTLGQGSEQYF.

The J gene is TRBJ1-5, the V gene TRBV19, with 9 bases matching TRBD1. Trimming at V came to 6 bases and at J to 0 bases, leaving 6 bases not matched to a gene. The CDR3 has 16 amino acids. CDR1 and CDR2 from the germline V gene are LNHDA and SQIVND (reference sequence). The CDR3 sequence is CASRATGGSSNQPQHF. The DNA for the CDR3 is TGTGCCAGTAGGGCTACAGGGGGCTCTAGCAATCAGCCCCAGCATTTT. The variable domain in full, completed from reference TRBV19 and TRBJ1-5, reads DGGITQSPKYLFRKEGQNVTLSCEQNLNHDAMYWYRQDPGQGLRLIYYSQIVNDFQKGDIAEGYSVSREKKESFPLTVTSAQKNPTAFYLCASRATGGSSNQPQHFGDGTRLSIL.

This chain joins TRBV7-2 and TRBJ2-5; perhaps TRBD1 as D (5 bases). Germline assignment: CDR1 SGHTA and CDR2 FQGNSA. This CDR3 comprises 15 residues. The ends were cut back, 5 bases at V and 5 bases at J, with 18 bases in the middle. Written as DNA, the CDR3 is TGTGCCAGCAGCCCAATGGGGCGTCGGCAGGAGACCCAGTACTTC. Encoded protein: CASSPMGRRQETQYF. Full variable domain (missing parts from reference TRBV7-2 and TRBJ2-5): GAGVSQSPSNKVTEKGKDVELRCDPISGHTALYWYRQSLGQGLEFLIYFQGNSAPDKSGLPSDRFSAERTGGSVSTLTIQRTQQEDSAVYLCASSPMGRRQETQYFGPGTRLLVL.

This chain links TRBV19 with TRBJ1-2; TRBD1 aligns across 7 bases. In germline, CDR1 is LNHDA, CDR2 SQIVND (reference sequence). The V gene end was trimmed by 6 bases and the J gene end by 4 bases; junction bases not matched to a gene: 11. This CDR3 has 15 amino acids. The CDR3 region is CASRSGTDLIYGYTF. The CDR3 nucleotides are TGTGCCAGTAGGTCCGGGACAGACCTTATCTATGGCTACACCTTC.

CDR3 residues: CATSRVTGITEAFF. The CDR3 nucleotides read TGTGCCACCAGCAGAGTCACAGGGATCACTGAAGCTTTCTTT. The V call is TRBV15, the J call TRBJ1-1; maybe TRBD1 (6 bases). Trimming pared 1 base from V and 4 bases from J, leaving 10 bases between. The CDR3 runs to 14 residues. Germline assignment: CDR1 LNHNV and CDR2 YYDKDF (reference sequence).

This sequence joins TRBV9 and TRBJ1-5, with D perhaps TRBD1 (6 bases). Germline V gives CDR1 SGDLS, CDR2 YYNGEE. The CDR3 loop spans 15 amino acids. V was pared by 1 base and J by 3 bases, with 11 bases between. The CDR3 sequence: CASSVTGNSNQPQHF. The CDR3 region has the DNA TGTGCCAGCAGCGTAACAGGGAATTCCAATCAGCCCCAGCATTTT.

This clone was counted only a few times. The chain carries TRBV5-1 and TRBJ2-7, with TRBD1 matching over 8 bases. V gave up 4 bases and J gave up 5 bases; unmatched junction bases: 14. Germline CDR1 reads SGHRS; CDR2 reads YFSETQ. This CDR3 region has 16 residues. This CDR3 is CASSAQLTAGGNEQYF. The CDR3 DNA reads TGCGCCAGCAGCGCACAACTTACGGCAGGGGGCAACGAGCAGTACTTC.

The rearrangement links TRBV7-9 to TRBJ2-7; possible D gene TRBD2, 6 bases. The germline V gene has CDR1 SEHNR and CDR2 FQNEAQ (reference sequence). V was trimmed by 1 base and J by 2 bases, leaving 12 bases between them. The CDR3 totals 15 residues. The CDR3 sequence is CASSLGREKTYEQYF. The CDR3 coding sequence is TGTGCCAGCAGCTTAGGTCGGGAGAAGACCTACGAGCAGTACTTC.

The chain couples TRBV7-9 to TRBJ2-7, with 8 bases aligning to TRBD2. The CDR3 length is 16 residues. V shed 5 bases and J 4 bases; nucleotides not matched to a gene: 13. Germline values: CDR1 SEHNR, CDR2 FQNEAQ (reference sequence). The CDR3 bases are TGTGCCAGCAGCCCCGGGGGCCTACTAGCGGTTTACGAGCAGTACTTC. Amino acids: CASSPGGLLAVYEQYF.

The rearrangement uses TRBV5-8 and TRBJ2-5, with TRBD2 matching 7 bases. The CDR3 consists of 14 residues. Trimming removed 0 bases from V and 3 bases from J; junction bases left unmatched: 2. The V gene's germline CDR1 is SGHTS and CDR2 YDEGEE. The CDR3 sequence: CASSLAAGEETQYF. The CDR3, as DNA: TGTGCCAGCAGCTTGGCTGCGGGAGAAGAGACCCAGTACTTC. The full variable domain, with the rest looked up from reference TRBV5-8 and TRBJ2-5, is EAGVTQSPTHLIKTRGQQATLRCSPISGHTSVYWYQQALGLGLQFLLWYDEGEERNRGNFPPRFSGRQFPNYSSELNVNALELEDSALYLCASSLAAGEETQYFGPGTRLLVL.

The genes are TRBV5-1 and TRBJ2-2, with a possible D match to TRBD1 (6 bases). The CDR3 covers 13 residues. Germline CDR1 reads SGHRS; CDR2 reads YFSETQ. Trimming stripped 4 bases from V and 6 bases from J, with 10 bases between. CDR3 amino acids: CASSLQGSGELFF. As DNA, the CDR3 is TGCGCCAGCAGCCTACAGGGTTCCGGGGAGCTGTTTTTT. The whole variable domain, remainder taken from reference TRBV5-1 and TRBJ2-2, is KAGVTQTPRYLIKTRGQQVTLSCSPISGHRSVSWYQQTPGQGLQFLFEYFSETQRNKGNFPGRFSGRQFSNSRSEMNVSTLELGDSALYLCASSLQGSGELFFGEGSRLTVL.